One and the same sample provided the 6 T cell receptor beta chains below, sequenced in a study of shared clonotypes between healthy human individuals. Assay: immunoSEQ multiplex PCR; the TCRdb copy retains only in-frame clones and omits some. The repertoire includes 2 million to 2.5 million clones, around 95% of them detected once, and roughly 0.13% sits in the top ten. Input material: naive CD4+ T cells sorted from blood. The subset was: CD45RA+ positively selected. These receptor sequences come from a man aged 18-30 years in good health.

The gene calls are TRBV19 and TRBJ2-7; 12 bases line up with TRBD2. Germline values: CDR1 LNHDA, CDR2 SQIVND (reference sequence). V lost 2 bases, J lost 6 bases, and 5 bases stayed unmatched. CDR3 length equals 15 residues. This CDR3 is CASSITRTSGAEQYF. CDR3 bases: TGTGCCAGTAGTATAACCCGGACTAGCGGGGCCGAGCAGTACTTC.

V is TRBV7-2 and J is TRBJ2-2; weak D call: TRBD2 (6 bases). This CDR3 is 15 amino acids long. Trimming shortened V by 6 bases and J by 4 bases, and 15 bases separated the two germline ends. Germline CDR1 SGHTA, CDR2 FQGNSA. CDR3 loop: CASRPRLGGTGELFF. In DNA form, the CDR3 reads TGTGCCAGCAGGCCGCGACTAGGAGGCACCGGGGAGCTGTTTTTT.

The chain joins TRBV11-3 to TRBJ2-5; D possibly matches TRBD1 or TRBD2 (5 bases each). The J call may be wrong; the DNA end is better matched by TRBJ2-7. Germline V lookup: CDR1 SGHNT, CDR2 YENEEA. The CDR3 length is 15 residues. The CDR3 coding sequence is TGTGCCAGCAGCTTAATGGGGGAAGGTTCCTACGAGCAGTACTTC. Translation gives CASSLMGEGSYEQYF.

This rearrangement joins TRBV12-5 to TRBJ2-1; TRBD2 matches 10 bases. The V gene end was trimmed by 7 bases and the J gene end by 10 bases; junction bases not matched to a gene: 13. Germline lookup yields CDR1 LGHNT and CDR2 FRNRAP. The CDR3 spans 15 residues. The CDR3 nucleotides are TGTGCTAGTGCCACCACGAGCGGGAGGGCACAAGAGCAGTTCTTC. Encoded protein: CASATTSGRAQEQFF.

This chain uses TRBV6-6 with TRBJ2-4; D gene uncertain. Germline-derived CDR1 and CDR2 are MNHNY and SVGAGI (reference sequence). This CDR3 is 15 amino acids long. V gave up 2 bases and J gave up 0 bases, with 8 bases separating them. CDR3 protein: CASSYLSLAKNIQYF. CDR3 DNA: TGTGCCAGCAGTTACCTTTCTCTAGCCAAAAACATTCAGTACTTC.

This clone was detected only a few times. CDR3 residues: CAISALGGKTDTQYF. The CDR3 region has the DNA TGTGCCATCAGTGCGTTGGGGGGCAAAACAGATACGCAGTATTTT. V and J are TRBV10-3 and TRBJ2-3, with D perhaps matching TRBD1 or TRBD2 (6 bases each). The CDR3 totals 15 residues. Germline V CDR1 and CDR2: ENHRY, SYGVKD. Trimming pared 4 bases from V and 3 bases from J, leaving 14 bases between.